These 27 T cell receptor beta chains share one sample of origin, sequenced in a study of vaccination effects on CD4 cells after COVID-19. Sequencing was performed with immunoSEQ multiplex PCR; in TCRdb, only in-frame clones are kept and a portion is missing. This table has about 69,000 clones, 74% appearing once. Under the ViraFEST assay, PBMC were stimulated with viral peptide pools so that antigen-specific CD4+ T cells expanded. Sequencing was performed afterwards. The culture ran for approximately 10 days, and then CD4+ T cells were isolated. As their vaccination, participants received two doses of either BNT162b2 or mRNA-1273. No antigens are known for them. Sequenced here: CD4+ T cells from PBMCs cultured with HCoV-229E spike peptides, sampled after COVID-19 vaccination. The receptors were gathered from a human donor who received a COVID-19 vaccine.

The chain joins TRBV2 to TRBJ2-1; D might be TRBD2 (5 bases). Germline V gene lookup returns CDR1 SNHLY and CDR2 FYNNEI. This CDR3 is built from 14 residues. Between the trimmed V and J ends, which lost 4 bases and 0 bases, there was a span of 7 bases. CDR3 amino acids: CASSVRDSYNEQFF. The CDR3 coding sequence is TGTGCCAGCAGTGTACGGGACTCCTACAATGAGCAGTTCTTC.

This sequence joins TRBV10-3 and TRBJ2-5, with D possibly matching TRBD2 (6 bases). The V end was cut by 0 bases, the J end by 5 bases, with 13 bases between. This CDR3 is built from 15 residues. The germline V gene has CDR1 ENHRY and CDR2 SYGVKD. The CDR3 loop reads CAISESWTNWETQYF. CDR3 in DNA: TGTGCCATCAGTGAGTCTTGGACTAACTGGGAGACCCAGTACTTC.

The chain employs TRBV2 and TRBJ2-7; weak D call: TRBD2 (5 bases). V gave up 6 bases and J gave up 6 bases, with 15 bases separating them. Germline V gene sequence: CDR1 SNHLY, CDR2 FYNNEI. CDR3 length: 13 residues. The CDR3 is CASSRGRFVEQYV. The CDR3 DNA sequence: TGTGCCAGCAGCCGGGGAAGGTTCGTCGAGCAGTACGTC.

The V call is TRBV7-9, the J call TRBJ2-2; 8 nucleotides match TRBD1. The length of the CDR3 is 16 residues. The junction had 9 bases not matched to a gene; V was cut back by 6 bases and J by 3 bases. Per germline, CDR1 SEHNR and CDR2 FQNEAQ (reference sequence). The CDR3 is CASSLLTGVDTGELFF. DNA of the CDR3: TGTGCCAGCAGTCTCTTGACAGGGGTAGACACCGGGGAGCTGTTTTTT.

CDR3 sequence: CASSSPVTGELFF. The CDR3 nucleotides read TGTGCCAGCAGTTCCCCAGTAACCGGGGAGCTGTTTTTT. V is TRBV28 and J is TRBJ2-2; D remains unclear. This CDR3 region has 13 residues. Germline CDR1 and CDR2: MDHEN and SYDVKM. Trimming left V 4 bases short and J 5 bases short, with 8 bases between.

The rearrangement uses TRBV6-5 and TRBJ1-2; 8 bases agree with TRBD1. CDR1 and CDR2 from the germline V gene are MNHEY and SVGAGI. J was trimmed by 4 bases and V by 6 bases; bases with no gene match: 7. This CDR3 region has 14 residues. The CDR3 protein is CASSSTGVRYGYTF. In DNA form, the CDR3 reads TGTGCCAGCAGCTCGACAGGGGTACGCTATGGCTACACCTTC.

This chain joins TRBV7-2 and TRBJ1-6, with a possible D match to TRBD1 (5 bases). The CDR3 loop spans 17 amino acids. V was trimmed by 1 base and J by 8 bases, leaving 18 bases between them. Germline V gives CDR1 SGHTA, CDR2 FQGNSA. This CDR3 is CASSLGLRGPEYSPLHF. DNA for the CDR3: TGTGCCAGCAGCTTAGGCCTACGGGGCCCTGAGTATTCACCCCTCCACTTT.

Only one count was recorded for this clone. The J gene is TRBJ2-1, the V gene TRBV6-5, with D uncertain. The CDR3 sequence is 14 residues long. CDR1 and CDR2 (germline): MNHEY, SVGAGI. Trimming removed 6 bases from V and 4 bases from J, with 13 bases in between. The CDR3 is CASSPSQLYNEQFF. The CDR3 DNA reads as TGTGCCAGCAGCCCCTCGCAGCTTTACAATGAGCAGTTCTTC.

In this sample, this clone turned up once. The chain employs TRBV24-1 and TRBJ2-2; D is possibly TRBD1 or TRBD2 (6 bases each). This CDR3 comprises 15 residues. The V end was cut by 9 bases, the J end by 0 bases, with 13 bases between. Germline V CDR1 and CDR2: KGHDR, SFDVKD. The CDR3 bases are TGTGCCACCGGGGGGCCGGGTACGAACACCGGGGAGCTGTTTTTT. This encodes CATGGPGTNTGELFF.

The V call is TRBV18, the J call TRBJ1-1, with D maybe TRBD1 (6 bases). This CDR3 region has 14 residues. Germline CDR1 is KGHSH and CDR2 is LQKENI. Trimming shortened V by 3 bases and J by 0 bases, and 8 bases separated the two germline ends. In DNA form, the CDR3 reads TGTGCCAGCTCACCGGACAGCATGAACACTGAAGCTTTCTTT. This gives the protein CASSPDSMNTEAFF. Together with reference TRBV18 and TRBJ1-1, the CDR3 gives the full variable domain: NAGVMQNPRHLVRRRGQEARLRCSPMKGHSHVYWYRQLPEEGLKFMVYLQKENIIDESGMPKERFSAEFPKEGPSILRIQQVVRGDSAAYFCASSPDSMNTEAFFGQGTRLTVV.

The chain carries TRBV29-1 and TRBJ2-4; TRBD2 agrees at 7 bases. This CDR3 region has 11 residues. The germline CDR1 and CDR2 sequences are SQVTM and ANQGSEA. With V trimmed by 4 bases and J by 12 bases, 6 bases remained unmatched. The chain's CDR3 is CSVVWGGGQYF. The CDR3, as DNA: TGCAGCGTTGTATGGGGGGGAGGTCAGTACTTC.

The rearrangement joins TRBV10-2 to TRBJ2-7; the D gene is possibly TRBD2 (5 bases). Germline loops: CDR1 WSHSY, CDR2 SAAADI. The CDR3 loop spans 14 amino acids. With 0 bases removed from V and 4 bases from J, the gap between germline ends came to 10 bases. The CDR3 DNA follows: TGCGCCAGCAGTGAGTCCGACCGGGGATACGAGCAGTACGTC. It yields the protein CASSESDRGYEQYV.

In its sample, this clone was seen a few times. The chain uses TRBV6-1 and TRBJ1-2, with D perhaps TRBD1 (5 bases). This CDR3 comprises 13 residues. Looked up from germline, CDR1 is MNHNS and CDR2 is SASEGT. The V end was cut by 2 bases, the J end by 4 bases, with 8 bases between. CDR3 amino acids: CASSERQSYGYTF. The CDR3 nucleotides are TGTGCCAGCAGTGAACGACAGTCCTATGGCTACACCTTC.

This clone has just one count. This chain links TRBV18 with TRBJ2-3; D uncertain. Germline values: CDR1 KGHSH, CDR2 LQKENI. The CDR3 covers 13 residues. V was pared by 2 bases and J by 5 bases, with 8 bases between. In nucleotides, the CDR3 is TGTGCCAGCTCACCAGTGGTGGGAGATACGCAGTATTTT. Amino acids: CASSPVVGDTQYF.

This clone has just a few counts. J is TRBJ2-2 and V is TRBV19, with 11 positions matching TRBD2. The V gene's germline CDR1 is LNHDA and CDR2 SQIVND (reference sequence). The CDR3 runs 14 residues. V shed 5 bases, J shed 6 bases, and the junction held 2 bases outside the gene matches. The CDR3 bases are TGTGCCAGTAGTTCTAGCGGGGGGTCCGGGGAGCTGTTTTTT. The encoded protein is CASSSSGGSGELFF.

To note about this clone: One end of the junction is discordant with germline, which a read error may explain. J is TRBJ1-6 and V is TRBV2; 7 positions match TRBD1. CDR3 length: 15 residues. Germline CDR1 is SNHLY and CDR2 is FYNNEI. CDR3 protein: CASSEDRAQGSPLHF. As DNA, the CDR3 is TGTGCCAGCAGCGAAGACAGGGCCCAAGGTTCACCCCTCCACTTT.

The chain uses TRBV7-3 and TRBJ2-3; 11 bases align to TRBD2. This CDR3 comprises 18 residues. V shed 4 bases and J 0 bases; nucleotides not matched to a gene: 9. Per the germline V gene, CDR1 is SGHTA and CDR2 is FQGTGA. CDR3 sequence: CASSSGLAEGPSTDTQYF. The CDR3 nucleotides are TGTGCCAGCAGCTCGGGACTAGCGGAAGGTCCTAGCACAGATACGCAGTATTTT.

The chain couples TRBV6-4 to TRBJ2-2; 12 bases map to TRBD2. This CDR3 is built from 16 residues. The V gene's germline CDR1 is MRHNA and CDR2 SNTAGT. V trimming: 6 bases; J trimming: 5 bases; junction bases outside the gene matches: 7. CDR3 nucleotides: TGTGCCAGCAGGCAACTAGCGGGGGGTCGAACCGGGGAGCTGTTTTTT. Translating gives CASRQLAGGRTGELFF.

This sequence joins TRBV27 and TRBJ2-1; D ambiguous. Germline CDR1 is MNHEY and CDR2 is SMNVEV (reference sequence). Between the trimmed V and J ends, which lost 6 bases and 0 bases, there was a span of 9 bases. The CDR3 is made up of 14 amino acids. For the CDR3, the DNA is TGTGCCAGCAGCGACGGCAGCTCCTACAATGAGCAGTTCTTC. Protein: CASSDGSSYNEQFF.

The CDR3 region has the DNA TGTGCCAGCAGAAGGACAGGGGTTGATGGCTACACCTTC. Translating it yields CASRRTGVDGYTF. The genes are TRBV28 and TRBJ1-2, with 9 bases identical to TRBD1. CDR1 and CDR2 (germline): MDHEN, SYDVKM. This CDR3 comprises 13 residues. Trimming removed 6 bases from V and 6 bases from J; junction bases left unmatched: 5.

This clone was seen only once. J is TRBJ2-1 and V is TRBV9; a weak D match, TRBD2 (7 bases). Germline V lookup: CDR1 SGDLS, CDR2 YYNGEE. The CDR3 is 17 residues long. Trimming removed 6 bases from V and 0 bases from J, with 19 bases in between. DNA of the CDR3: TGTGCCAGCAACGAACCAAGGGGGGGGCCCTCCTACAATGAGCAGTTCTTC. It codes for CASNEPRGGPSYNEQFF.

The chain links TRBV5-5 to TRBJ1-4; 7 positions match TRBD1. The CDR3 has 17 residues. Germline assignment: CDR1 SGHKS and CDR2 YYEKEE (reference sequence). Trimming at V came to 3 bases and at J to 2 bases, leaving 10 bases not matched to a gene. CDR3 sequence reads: CASSSRGGEETNEKLFF. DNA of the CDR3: TGTGCCAGCAGCTCCAGAGGGGGCGAGGAGACTAATGAAAAACTGTTTTTT.

DNA of the CDR3: TGTGCCACCAACCGTGACAGATCGAACACCGGGGAGCTGTTTTTT. Translating gives CATNRDRSNTGELFF. The chain employs TRBV6-6 and TRBJ2-2; D possibly corresponds to TRBD1 (5 bases). Germline lookup yields CDR1 MNHNY and CDR2 SVGAGI (reference sequence). The CDR3 contains 15 residues. The V end was cut by 10 bases, the J end by 0 bases, with 15 bases between.

CDR3 amino acids: CASSQGLAFGNEQFF. The CDR3, as DNA: TGTGCCAGCAGCCAGGGACTAGCGTTCGGGAATGAGCAGTTCTTC. This sequence joins TRBV7-2 and TRBJ2-1; TRBD2 matches at 10 bases. This CDR3 contains 15 residues. The germline V gene has CDR1 SGHTA and CDR2 FQGNSA. With V trimmed by 5 bases and J by 7 bases, 8 bases remained unmatched.

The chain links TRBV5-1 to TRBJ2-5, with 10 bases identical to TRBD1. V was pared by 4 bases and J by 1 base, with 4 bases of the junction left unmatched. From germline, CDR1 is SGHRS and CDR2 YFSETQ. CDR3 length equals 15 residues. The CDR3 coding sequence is TGCGCCAGCAGCCCCGGGACAGGGGTCCAAGAGACCCAGTACTTC. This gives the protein CASSPGTGVQETQYF.

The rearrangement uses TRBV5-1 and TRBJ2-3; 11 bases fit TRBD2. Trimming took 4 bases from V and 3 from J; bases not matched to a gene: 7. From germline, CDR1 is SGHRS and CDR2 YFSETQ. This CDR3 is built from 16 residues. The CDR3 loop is CASSRGASGGTDTQYF. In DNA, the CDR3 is TGCGCCAGCAGCCGGGGGGCTAGCGGGGGGACAGATACGCAGTATTTT.

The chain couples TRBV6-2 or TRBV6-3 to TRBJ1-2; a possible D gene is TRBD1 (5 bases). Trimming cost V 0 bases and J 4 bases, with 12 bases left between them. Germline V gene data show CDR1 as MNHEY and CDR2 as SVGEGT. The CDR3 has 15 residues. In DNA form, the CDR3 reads TGTGCCAGCAGTTACTCTCAGGGTGTGGGCTATGGCTACACCTTC. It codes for CASSYSQGVGYGYTF.